The sequence of this T cell receptor beta chain was determined in a study of cytomegalovirus exposure and HLA in healthy donors. Study background: A prior analysis found 100 million to 140 million unique TCR beta sequences from approximately 200 million T cells. Study results and caveats: Most of the CMV-associated TCR beta chains (in a later analysis) appeared to be HLA-restricted. Earlier results showed most TCR beta V segments being productive about 87% or about 30% of the time.

Healthy bone marrow donors made up the cohort. Vbeta (60) and Jbeta (13) primers were used in the PCR. Using immunoSEQ multiplex PCR, the repertoire was profiled, and TCRdb retains in-frame clones only, with some absent. The data show 130,000 to 150,000 clones, and the top ten clones hold 0.9% to 1%. Turning to this clone: Its antigen is still unknown. In the same sample, other DNA sequences code for this CDR3.

The clonotype originates from a male donor in good health and CMV-seronegative. Source material: PBMCs.

The CDR3 bases are TGTGCCAGCTCACCCGGGACAGGGGACCAGCCCCAGCATTTT. Translating it yields CASSPGTGDQPQHF. This chain connects TRBV18 to TRBJ1-5; TRBD1 aligns across 10 bases. CDR1 and CDR2 from the germline V gene are KGHSH and LQKENI. CDR3 length: 14 amino acids. V trimming: 3 bases; J trimming: 7 bases; junction bases outside the gene matches: 3.